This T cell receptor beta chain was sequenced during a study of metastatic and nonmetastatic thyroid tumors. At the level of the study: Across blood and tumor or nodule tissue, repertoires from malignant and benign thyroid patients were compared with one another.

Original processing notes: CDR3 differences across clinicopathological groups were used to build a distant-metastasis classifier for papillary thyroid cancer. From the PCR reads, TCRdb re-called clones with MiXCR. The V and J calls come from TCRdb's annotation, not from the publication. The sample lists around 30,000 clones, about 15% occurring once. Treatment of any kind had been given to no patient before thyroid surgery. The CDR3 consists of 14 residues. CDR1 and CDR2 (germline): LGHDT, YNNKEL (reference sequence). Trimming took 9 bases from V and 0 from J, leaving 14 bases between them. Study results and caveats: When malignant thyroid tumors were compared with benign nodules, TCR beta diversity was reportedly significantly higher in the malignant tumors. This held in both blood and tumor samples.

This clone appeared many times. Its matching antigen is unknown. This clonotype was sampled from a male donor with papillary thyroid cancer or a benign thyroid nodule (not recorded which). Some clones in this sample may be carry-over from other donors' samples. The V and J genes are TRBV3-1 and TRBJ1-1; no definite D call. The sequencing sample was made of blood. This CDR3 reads CASLQAGMNTEAFF. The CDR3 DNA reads TGTGCCAGTCTACAAGCAGGTATGAACACTGAAGCTTTCTTT.